This entry is about one TCR beta chain. Its antigen is not known. PCR used 60 Vbeta primers and 13 Jbeta primers. The assay was immunoSEQ multiplex PCR, and TCRdb's table has in-frame clones only and misses some. Here the sample spans approximately 200,000 clones, under 90% being singletons. The record originates from a study of cytomegalovirus exposure and HLA in healthy donors. Findings and caveats of the study: Researchers counted roughly 150 TCR beta chains as cytomegalovirus-associated. Within a later analysis, the majority of CMV-associated TCR beta chains appeared HLA-restricted.

The CDR3 covers 18 residues. Germline V lookup: CDR1 SGDLS, CDR2 YYNGEE. V lost 0 bases to trimming and J lost 0 bases; unmatched junction nucleotides: 9. This clonotype was obtained from a boy younger than 10 in good health and CMV-seronegative. This chain links TRBV9 with TRBJ2-3, with 8 bases lining up with TRBD1. The sample taken for sequencing was PBMCs. The CDR3 loop reads CASSVVFRGQGSTDTQYF. The CDR3 nucleotides read TGTGCCAGCAGCGTAGTGTTCCGAGGACAGGGAAGCACAGATACGCAGTATTTT.